This TCR beta chain was observed in a study of blood T cell repertoires in COVID-19. Overall study: Samples representing acute and convalescent COVID-19 were sourced from the United States, Italy and Spain. PBMCs, B-cell-depleted T cells, or T cells were the source of the cDNA or gDNA that made up the material.

Per the authors' pipeline: Reference gene primers were amplified, and this amplification served to estimate nucleated cell counts. Libraries were prepared by immunoSEQ multiplex PCR; TCRdb keeps only in-frame clonotypes and omits some of them. V, J and clone size are those of that table, while D and trimming were read from the DNA. The sample consists of 100,000 or so clones, under 80% of them appearing once. V lost 5 bases, J lost 4 bases, and 11 bases stayed unmatched. This CDR3 region has 17 residues. Per germline, CDR1 SGHDN and CDR2 FVKESK. The chain joins TRBV14 to TRBJ2-5; 12 bases align to TRBD2. The receptor's source is a man in his sixties or seventies with active or convalescent COVID-19. The sample comprised peripheral blood. DNA for the CDR3: TGTGCCAGCAGCGAAGGCTTCTTGACTAGCGGGAGAGAGACCCAGTACTTC. This gives the protein CASSEGFLTSGRETQYF.